The 26 T cell receptor beta chains presented below share a single source sample, sequenced in a study of naive and memory T cell subsets. Two oligonucleotides, mixed equimolar, formed the beta constant-region primer covering TRBC1 and TRBC2. Four rounds of PCR amplified the ligated cDNA using nested alpha and beta constant-region primers plus SP2. One entry per CDR3 protein, called by TCRdb with MiXCR from the UMI-ligation and nested PCR reads. The data contain approximately 80,000 distinct CDR3 sequences, over 8.5% of them singletons. Input material: naive CD8+ T cells from blood. The origin of the receptors is a human donor in good health.

This clonotype was picked up many times. The chain couples TRBV6-2 or TRBV6-3 to TRBJ2-1; 11 nucleotides line up with TRBD2. Germline CDR1 and CDR2: MNHEY and SVGEGT. Losses at the gene ends were 0 bases for V and 3 bases for J; bases not matched to a gene: 7. The CDR3 is 18 amino acids. The CDR3 here is CASSYSRPTSGVYNEQFF. DNA of the CDR3: TGTGCCAGCAGTTACTCGCGACCGACTAGCGGGGTCTACAATGAGCAGTTCTTC.

The rearrangement uses TRBV21-1 and TRBJ2-6. TRBV21-1 is labeled a pseudogene. The CDR3 sequence is 17 residues long. The CDR3, as DNA: TGTGCCAGCAGCAAAGGTTGGAGTCACTCTGGGGCCAACGTCCTGACTTTC. The encoded protein is CASSKGWSHSGANVLTF.

This sequence joins TRBV7-9 and TRBJ1-1; 11 bases agree with TRBD1. This CDR3 contains 13 residues. V lost 5 bases, J lost 10 bases, and 6 bases stayed unmatched. Germline values: CDR1 SEHNR, CDR2 FQNEAQ (reference sequence). The CDR3 nucleotides are TGTGCCAGCAGCCGGACAGGGGGCTCGGGAGCTTTCTTT. Its translation is CASSRTGGSGAFF.

The chain is built from TRBV6-5 and TRBJ2-5; D may be TRBD2 (6 bases). Germline V gene data show CDR1 as MNHEY and CDR2 as SVGAGI. There are 13 residues in the CDR3. Trimming shortened V by 8 bases and J by 2 bases, and 12 bases separated the two germline ends. CDR3 region: CASWGTSQETQYF. The DNA of the CDR3 is TGTGCCAGCTGGGGGACTTCGCAAGAGACCCAGTACTTC.

Only a few counts were recorded for this clonotype. J is TRBJ1-5 and V is TRBV20-1; D is unclear. This CDR3 comprises 14 residues. Trimming took 3 bases from V and 2 from J, leaving 11 bases between them. From germline, CDR1 is DFQATT and CDR2 SNEGSKA (reference sequence). The CDR3 region has the DNA TGCAGTGCTAGCCCCCCCGGGGGCAATCAGCCCCAGCATTTT. This sequence encodes CSASPPGGNQPQHF.

Only a few counts were recorded for this clonotype. The chain is built from TRBV5-6 and TRBJ2-7; no firm D call. Germline V gene sequence: CDR1 SGHDT, CDR2 YYEEEE. The CDR3 consists of 13 residues. With 0 bases removed from V and 3 bases from J, the gap between germline ends came to 7 bases. This chain's CDR3 is CASSLGAVYEQYF. In DNA, the CDR3 is TGTGCCAGCAGCTTGGGTGCAGTCTACGAGCAGTACTTC.

The CDR3 loop is CASSFTPLRLAGVPYNEQFF. The CDR3 nucleotides are TGTGCCAGCAGCTTTACGCCCCTCCGACTAGCGGGAGTCCCCTACAATGAGCAGTTCTTC. V and J are TRBV7-8 and TRBJ2-1; 12 bases line up with TRBD2. V lost 3 bases, J lost 2 bases, and 14 bases stayed unmatched. There are 20 residues in the CDR3. Germline V lookup: CDR1 SGHVS, CDR2 FQNEAQ.

J is TRBJ2-3 and V is TRBV20-1; tentatively, D is TRBD1 or TRBD2 (6 bases each). Germline V gene lookup returns CDR1 DFQATT and CDR2 SNEGSKA (reference sequence). This CDR3 spans 13 amino acids. V was pared by 3 bases and J by 4 bases, with 11 bases between. The CDR3 sequence: CSASGRGADTQYF. The CDR3 DNA is TGCAGTGCTAGCGGAAGGGGGGCAGATACGCAGTATTTT.

The rearrangement joins TRBV7-8 to TRBJ2-3; either TRBD1 or TRBD2 may supply D (5 bases each). The V gene's germline CDR1 is SGHVS and CDR2 FQNEAQ. The CDR3 contains 15 residues. The V and J ends lost 1 base and 0 bases respectively, with 8 bases between them. Written as DNA, the CDR3 is TGTGCCAGCAGCTTAGAGTGGGGGAGCACAGATACGCAGTATTTT. Protein sequence: CASSLEWGSTDTQYF.

There are a few counts of this clonotype. This chain uses TRBV7-9 with TRBJ2-5; no reliable D call. This CDR3 contains 11 residues. CDR1 is SEHNR, CDR2 FQNEAQ, per germline (reference sequence). V shed 5 bases and J shed 4 bases, with 5 bases lying between them. The CDR3 spells CASSPLETQYF. The CDR3 nucleotides read TGTGCCAGCAGCCCCTTAGAGACCCAGTACTTC.

Ten or more counts support this clonotype. CDR3 in DNA: TGTGCCAGCAGTAAGACAGGCTATGCGGAAAAACTGTTTTTT. It codes for CASSKTGYAEKLFF. This chain uses TRBV6-5 with TRBJ1-4, with D perhaps TRBD1 (6 bases). The CDR3 contains 14 residues. Germline CDR1 is MNHEY and CDR2 is SVGAGI. V lost 5 bases to trimming and J lost 8 bases, with 15 bases between them.

This sequence joins TRBV4-1 and TRBJ2-7; no firm D call. Trimming removed 0 bases at V and 1 base at J, with 10 bases between. The germline V gene encodes CDR1 MGHRA and CDR2 YSYEKL. The CDR3 contains 15 residues. The DNA of the CDR3 is TGCGCCAGCAGCCAAGAGCATTCCCGATCCTACGAGCAGTACTTC. Encoded protein: CASSQEHSRSYEQYF.

This clonotype was found many times. CDR3 sequence reads: CASSHGGGYSNQPQHF. The CDR3 DNA reads TGCGCCAGCAGCCATGGGGGGGGTTATAGCAATCAGCCCCAGCATTTT. The V and J genes are TRBV4-1 and TRBJ1-5; possible D gene TRBD1, 5 bases. Germline V gives CDR1 MGHRA, CDR2 YSYEKL. V dropped 3 bases and J dropped 0 bases, with 12 bases sitting between them. CDR3 length: 16 residues.

The rearrangement uses TRBV5-6 and TRBJ1-2; TRBD1 matches at 9 bases. The CDR3 sequence is 15 residues long. The ends lost 3 bases at V and 3 bases at J; junction bases unmatched: 6. CDR1 and CDR2 (germline): SGHDT, YYEEEE. The CDR3 loop is CASSSPGQGHYGYTF. CDR3 coding DNA: TGTGCCAGCAGCTCGCCGGGACAGGGCCACTATGGCTACACCTTC.

This clonotype was counted at least ten times. CDR3 loop: CSVVRLNTGELFF. The CDR3 region has the DNA TGCAGCGTTGTCCGGTTGAACACCGGGGAGCTGTTTTTT. The chain links TRBV29-1 to TRBJ2-2; no firm D call. Trimming cost V 4 bases and J 1 base, with 7 bases left between them. The CDR3 is made up of 13 amino acids. Germline V gene sequence: CDR1 SQVTM, CDR2 ANQGSEA.

The rearrangement links TRBV9 to TRBJ2-2; the D is unclear. Germline V gene sequence: CDR1 SGDLS, CDR2 YYNGEE. CDR3 length: 15 amino acids. V was cut by 0 bases and J by 3 bases, with 9 bases left in between. The CDR3 DNA follows: TGTGCCAGCAGCGTAGAAGTCGGTTACACCGGGGAGCTGTTTTTT. Protein: CASSVEVGYTGELFF.

The V gene is TRBV3-1, the J gene TRBJ2-7; 9 nucleotides agree with TRBD2. The CDR3 sequence is 14 residues long. CDR1 and CDR2 from the germline V gene are LGHDT and YNNKEL (reference sequence). V dropped 7 bases and J dropped 1; count of bases not matched to a gene: 5. DNA for the CDR3: TGTGCCAGCACCCCGGGACTAGCTTCCTACGAGCAGTACTTC. Protein: CASTPGLASYEQYF.

The table lists this clonotype with many counts. This rearrangement joins TRBV7-8 to TRBJ2-1, with a tentative D call TRBD2 (5 bases). Per the germline V gene, CDR1 is SGHVS and CDR2 is FQNEAQ. The CDR3 runs 18 residues. V dropped 1 base and J dropped 6 bases, with 22 bases sitting between them. The CDR3 loop reads CASSLGTPQPPTGNEQFF. In nucleotides, the CDR3 is TGTGCCAGCAGCTTAGGGACTCCCCAACCTCCTACGGGCAATGAGCAGTTCTTC.

The V gene is TRBV6-6, the J gene TRBJ2-7; 7 nucleotides agree with TRBD1. CDR3 length equals 14 residues. Trimming removed 1 base from V and 6 bases from J; junction bases left unmatched: 6. CDR1 and CDR2 (germline): MNHNY, SVGAGI (reference sequence). The CDR3 nucleotides are TGTGCCAGCAGTTACTACGACAGGGTCAGCGAGCAGTACTTC. Translating it yields CASSYYDRVSEQYF.

This clonotype came up a few times. V is TRBV7-4 and J is TRBJ2-7; tentative D call: TRBD1 (6 bases). The ends were cut back, 3 bases at V and 6 bases at J, with 15 bases in the middle. This CDR3 has 14 residues. The germline CDR1 and CDR2 sequences are SGHVT and SQSDAQ. CDR3 region: CASSFWNRVGEQYF. Written as DNA, the CDR3 is TGTGCCAGCAGCTTTTGGAACAGGGTTGGCGAGCAGTACTTC.

In its sample, this clonotype was seen many times. The V gene is TRBV12-5, the J gene TRBJ2-5, with TRBD1 as a possible D gene (6 bases). This CDR3 is built from 15 residues. Trimming took off 0 bases at V and 2 bases at J, with 10 bases between the two ends. Germline CDR1 LGHNT, CDR2 FRNRAP. The DNA of the CDR3 is TGTGCTAGTGGTTTGGTTACAGGGCGGCAAGAGACCCAGTACTTC. Translating gives CASGLVTGRQETQYF.

The rearrangement joins TRBV9 to TRBJ2-5; 11 bases match TRBD1. J lost 2 bases, V lost 0 bases, and 3 bases had no gene match. This CDR3 has 16 residues. CDR1 and CDR2 (germline): SGDLS, YYNGEE. CDR3 amino acids: CASSVGDRGYQETQYF. In nucleotides, the CDR3 is TGTGCCAGCAGCGTAGGGGACAGGGGGTATCAAGAGACCCAGTACTTC.

This clonotype has a count of ten or more. The chain links TRBV20-1 to TRBJ2-7; 10 nucleotides line up with TRBD1. Unmatched junction bases numbered 6, after V lost 6 bases and J lost 1 base. CDR3 length: 14 residues. Germline loops: CDR1 DFQATT, CDR2 SNEGSKA (reference sequence). The CDR3 loop reads CSALPGQGSYEQYF. The CDR3 bases are TGCAGTGCCCTACCGGGACAGGGGTCCTACGAGCAGTACTTC.

This clonotype was detected many times. This CDR3 is CASSQYEQFF. Here the CDR3 DNA reads TGTGCCAGCAGCCAATATGAGCAGTTCTTC. V usage is TRBV11-2 and J usage is TRBJ2-1; no firm D call. V lost 5 bases and J lost 8, with 4 bases in between. The CDR3 spans 10 residues. CDR1 and CDR2 (germline): SGHAT, FQNNGV.

This clonotype was counted many times. This rearrangement joins TRBV20-1 to TRBJ2-7, with D possibly TRBD1 on 6 matching bases. The germline gives CDR1 DFQATT, CDR2 SNEGSKA (reference sequence). Between the trimmed V and J ends, which lost 4 bases and 5 bases, there was a span of 21 bases. The CDR3 is made up of 15 amino acids. CDR3 sequence reads: CSATLKGGATDEQYF. In DNA form, the CDR3 reads TGCAGTGCTACCCTTAAAGGGGGAGCTACCGACGAGCAGTACTTC.

In its sample, this clonotype was seen a few times. This chain uses TRBV9 with TRBJ2-7; TRBD2 matches 7 bases. The length of the CDR3 is 15 residues. J lost 4 bases, V lost 0 bases, and 7 bases had no gene match. CDR1 is SGDLS and CDR2 is YYNGEE in the germline V gene. The CDR3 is CASSVGTRGAYEQYF. The CDR3 coding sequence is TGTGCCAGCAGCGTAGGGACTAGGGGAGCGTACGAGCAGTACTTC.